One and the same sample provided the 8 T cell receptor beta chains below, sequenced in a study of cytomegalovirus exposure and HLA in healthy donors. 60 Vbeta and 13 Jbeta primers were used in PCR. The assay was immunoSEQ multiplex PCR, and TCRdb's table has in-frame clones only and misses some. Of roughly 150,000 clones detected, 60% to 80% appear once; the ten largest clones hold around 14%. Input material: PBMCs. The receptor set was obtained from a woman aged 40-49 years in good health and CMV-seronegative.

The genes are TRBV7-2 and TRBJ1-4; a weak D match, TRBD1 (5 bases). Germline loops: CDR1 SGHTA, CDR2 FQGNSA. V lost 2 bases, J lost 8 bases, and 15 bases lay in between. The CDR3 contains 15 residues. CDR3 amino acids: CASSLWGLAGEKLFF. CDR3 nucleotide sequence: TGTGCCAGCAGCTTATGGGGCCTGGCGGGGGAAAAACTGTTTTTT.

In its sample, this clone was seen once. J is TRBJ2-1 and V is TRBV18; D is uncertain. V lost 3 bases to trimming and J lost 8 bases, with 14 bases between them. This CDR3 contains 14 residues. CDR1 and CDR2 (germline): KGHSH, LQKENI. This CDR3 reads CASSPTHIGDEQFF. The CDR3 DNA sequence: TGTGCCAGCTCACCTACCCATATAGGAGATGAGCAGTTCTTC.

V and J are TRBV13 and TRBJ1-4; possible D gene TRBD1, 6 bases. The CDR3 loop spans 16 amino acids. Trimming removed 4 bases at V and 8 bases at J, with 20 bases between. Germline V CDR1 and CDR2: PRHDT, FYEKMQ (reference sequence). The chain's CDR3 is CASSSRPGAEGEKLFF. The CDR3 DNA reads TGTGCCAGCAGCTCTCGGCCAGGGGCTGAAGGCGAAAAACTGTTTTTT.

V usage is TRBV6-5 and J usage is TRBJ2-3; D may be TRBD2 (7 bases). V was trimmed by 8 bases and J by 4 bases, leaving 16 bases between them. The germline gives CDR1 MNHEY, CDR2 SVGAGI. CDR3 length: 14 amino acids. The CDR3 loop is CASSKGGEADTQYF. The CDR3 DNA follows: TGTGCCAGCTCGAAAGGGGGGGAGGCAGATACGCAGTATTTT.

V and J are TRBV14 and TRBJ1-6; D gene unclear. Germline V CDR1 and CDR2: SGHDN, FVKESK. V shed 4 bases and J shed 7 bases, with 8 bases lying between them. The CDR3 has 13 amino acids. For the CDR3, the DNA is TGTGCCAGCAGCCTTACGGAGAATTCACCCCTCCACTTT. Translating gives CASSLTENSPLHF.

The CDR3 is CASSQDRGTSGRAPHEQYF. The CDR3 DNA follows: TGCGCCAGCAGCCAAGATCGAGGGACTAGCGGGAGGGCCCCCCACGAGCAGTACTTC. This chain uses TRBV4-1 with TRBJ2-7, with 16 nucleotides matching TRBD2. J gave up 5 bases and V 0 bases, and 10 bases lay outside the gene matches. This CDR3 has 19 amino acids. In germline, CDR1 is MGHRA, CDR2 YSYEKL.

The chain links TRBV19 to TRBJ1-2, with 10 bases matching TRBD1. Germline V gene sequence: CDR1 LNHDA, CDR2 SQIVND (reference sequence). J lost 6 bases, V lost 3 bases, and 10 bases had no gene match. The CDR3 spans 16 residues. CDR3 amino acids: CASSILYDRGRNGYTF. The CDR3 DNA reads TGTGCCAGTAGTATCCTCTATGACAGGGGGCGAAATGGCTACACCTTC.

CDR3 protein: CASSSVKGTDRHYEQYF. Here the CDR3 DNA reads TGTGCCAGCAGCTCCGTTAAAGGGACCGACAGGCACTACGAGCAGTACTTC. The chain links TRBV11-2 to TRBJ2-7; maybe TRBD1 (6 bases). CDR1 SGHAT and CDR2 FQNNGV come from the germline V gene. Trimming took 4 bases from V and 3 from J, leaving 22 bases between them. This CDR3 has 17 residues.